This TCR beta chain was documented in a study of blood T cells in healthy people across ages. The overall study: About one barcoded beta molecule per two T cells came from capture by template switching. Study findings and constraints: Aged donors had fewer naive CD4+ cells and lower diversity than long-lived donors.

For the second PCR, which ran for 7 to 11 cycles, a sample-barcoded 5' primer and a J-beta primer mix were used. TCRdb processed the 5' RACE reads anew with MiXCR; each CDR3 protein has one entry. The data contain around 1,900,000 distinct CDR3 sequences, approximately 39% of them singletons. The length of the CDR3 is 16 residues. With V trimmed by 5 bases and J by 4 bases, 9 bases remained unmatched. Concerning this clonotype itself: The antigen is not known.

The sequenced sample consisted of blood. J is TRBJ2-3 and V is TRBV12-3 or TRBV12-4, with 10 bases fitting TRBD2. The receptor was derived from a human donor in good health. The CDR3 sequence is CASSLQSGGAADTQYF. The CDR3 coding sequence is TGTGCCAGCAGTCTCCAAAGCGGGGGGGCTGCAGATACGCAGTATTTT.